This T cell receptor (beta chain) emerged from a study of cytomegalovirus exposure and HLA in healthy donors. Vbeta (60) and Jbeta (13) primers were used in the PCR. Assay: immunoSEQ multiplex PCR; the TCRdb copy retains only in-frame clones and omits some. Among around 140,000 clones listed, roughly three quarters were seen once. Study-level results: There was a cluster of highly shared sequence variants that was likely a sequencing artifact. In an earlier analysis, most TCR beta V segments were productive about 87% or about 30% of the time. Further analysis was carried out later, and it showed several of the most significant clusters appearing linked to common viral pathogens.

Points on this clone: What it recognizes is unknown.

J gave up 6 bases and V 1 base, and 10 bases lay outside the gene matches. CDR3 size: 17 residues. The germline CDR1 and CDR2 sequences are LNHNV and YYDKDF (reference sequence). This sequence joins TRBV15 and TRBJ2-1; 9 bases are shared with TRBD2. Sequencing was done on a sample of PBMCs. The receptor was derived from a woman aged 18-30 years in good health and CMV-seronegative. This CDR3 reads CATSRGEEPSGTNEQFF. The CDR3 bases are TGTGCCACCAGCAGAGGAGAAGAGCCTAGCGGGACCAATGAGCAGTTCTTC.